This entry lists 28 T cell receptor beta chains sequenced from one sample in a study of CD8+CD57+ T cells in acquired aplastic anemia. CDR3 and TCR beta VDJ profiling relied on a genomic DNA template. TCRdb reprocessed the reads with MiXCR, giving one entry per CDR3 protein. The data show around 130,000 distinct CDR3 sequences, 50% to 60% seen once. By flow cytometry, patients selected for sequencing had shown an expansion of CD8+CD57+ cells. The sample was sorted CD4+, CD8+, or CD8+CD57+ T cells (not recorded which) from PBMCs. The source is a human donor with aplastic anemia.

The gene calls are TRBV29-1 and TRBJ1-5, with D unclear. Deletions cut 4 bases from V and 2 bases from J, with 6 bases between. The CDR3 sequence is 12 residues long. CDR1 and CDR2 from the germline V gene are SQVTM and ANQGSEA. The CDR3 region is CSVVSGNQPQHF. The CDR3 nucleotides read TGCAGCGTTGTTTCAGGCAATCAGCCCCAGCATTTT.

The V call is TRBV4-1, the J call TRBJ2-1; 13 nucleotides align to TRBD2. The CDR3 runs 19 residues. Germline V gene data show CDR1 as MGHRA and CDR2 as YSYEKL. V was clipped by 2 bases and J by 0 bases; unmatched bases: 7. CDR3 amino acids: CASSQRLAGGSSSYNEQFF. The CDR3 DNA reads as TGCGCCAGCAGCCAACGACTAGCGGGGGGCTCGAGCTCCTACAATGAGCAGTTCTTC.

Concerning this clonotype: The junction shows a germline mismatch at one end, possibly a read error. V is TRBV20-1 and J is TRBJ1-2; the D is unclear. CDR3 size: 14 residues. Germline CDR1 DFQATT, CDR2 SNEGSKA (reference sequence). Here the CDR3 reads CSVRDEVGNYGYTF. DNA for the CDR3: TGCAGTGTTAGAGATGAAGTGGGAAACTATGGCTACACCTTC.

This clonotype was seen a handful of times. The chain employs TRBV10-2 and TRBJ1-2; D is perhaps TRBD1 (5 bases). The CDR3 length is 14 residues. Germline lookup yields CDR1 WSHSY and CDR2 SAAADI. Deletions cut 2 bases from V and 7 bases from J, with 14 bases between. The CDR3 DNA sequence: TGCGCCAGCAGTGAGGTAGGGGAGGGTCGTGGCTACACCTTC. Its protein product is CASSEVGEGRGYTF.

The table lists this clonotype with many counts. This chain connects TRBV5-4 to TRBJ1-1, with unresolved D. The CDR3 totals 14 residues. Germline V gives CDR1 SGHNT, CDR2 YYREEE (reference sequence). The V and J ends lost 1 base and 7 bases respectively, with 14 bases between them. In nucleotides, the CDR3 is TGTGCCAGCAGCTTGCGGCCAGCAGACGGTGAAGCTTTCTTT. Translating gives CASSLRPADGEAFF.

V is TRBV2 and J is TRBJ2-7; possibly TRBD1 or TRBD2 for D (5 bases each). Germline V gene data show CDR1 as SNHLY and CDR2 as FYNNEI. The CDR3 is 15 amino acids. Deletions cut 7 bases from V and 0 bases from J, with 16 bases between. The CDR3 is CASKGGTTTSYEQYF. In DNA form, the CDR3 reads TGTGCCAGCAAGGGTGGGACCACTACCTCCTACGAGCAGTACTTC.

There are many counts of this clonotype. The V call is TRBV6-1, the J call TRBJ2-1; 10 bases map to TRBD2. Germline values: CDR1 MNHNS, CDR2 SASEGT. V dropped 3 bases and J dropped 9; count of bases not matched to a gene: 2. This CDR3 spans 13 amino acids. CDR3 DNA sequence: TGTGCCAGCAGTGACTGGACTAGCGGTGAGCAGTTCTTC. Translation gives CASSDWTSGEQFF.

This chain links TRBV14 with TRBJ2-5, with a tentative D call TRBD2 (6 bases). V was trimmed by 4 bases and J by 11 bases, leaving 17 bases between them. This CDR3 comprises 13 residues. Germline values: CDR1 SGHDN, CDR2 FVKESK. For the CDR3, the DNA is TGTGCCAGCAGCCCATTCTCAACGGGAGAGCAGTACTTC. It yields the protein CASSPFSTGEQYF.

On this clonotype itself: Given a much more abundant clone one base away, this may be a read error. The CDR3 loop is CASSGITGDAQFF. The CDR3 DNA is TGTGCCAGTAGCGGGATCACCGGCGATGCGCAGTTCTTC. The V gene is TRBV25-1, the J gene TRBJ2-1; 8 bases align to TRBD2. Trimming cost V 9 bases and J 12 bases; bases outside gene matches: 13. CDR1 is MGHDK, CDR2 SYGVNS, per germline. The CDR3 loop spans 13 amino acids. Full variable domain (missing parts from reference TRBV25-1 and TRBJ2-1): EADIYQTPRYLVIGTGKKITLECSQTMGHDKMYWYQQDPGMELHLIHYSYGVNSTEKGDLSSESTVSRIRTEHFPLTLESARPSHTSQYLCASSGITGDAQFFGPGTRLTVL.

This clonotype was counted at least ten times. DNA for the CDR3: TGCAGCGTTGAAGGGTCAGGGCGGGACTATGGCTACACCTTC. Protein: CSVEGSGRDYGYTF. The rearrangement joins TRBV29-1 to TRBJ1-2, with D possibly matching TRBD1 (5 bases). V gave up 1 base and J gave up 3 bases, with 12 bases separating them. CDR1 is SQVTM, CDR2 ANQGSEA, per germline. The CDR3 totals 14 residues.

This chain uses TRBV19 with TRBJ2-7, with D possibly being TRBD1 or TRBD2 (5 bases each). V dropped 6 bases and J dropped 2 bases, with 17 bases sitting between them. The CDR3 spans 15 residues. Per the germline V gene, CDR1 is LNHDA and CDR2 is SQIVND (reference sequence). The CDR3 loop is CASRSFGTATYEQYF. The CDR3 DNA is TGTGCCAGTAGGTCTTTCGGGACGGCCACCTACGAGCAGTACTTC.

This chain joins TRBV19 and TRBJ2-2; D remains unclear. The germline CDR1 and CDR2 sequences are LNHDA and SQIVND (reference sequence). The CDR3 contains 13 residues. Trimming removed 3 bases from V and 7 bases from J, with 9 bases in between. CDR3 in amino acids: CASSISASGELFF. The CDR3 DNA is TGTGCCAGTAGTATCTCGGCTAGCGGGGAGCTGTTTTTT. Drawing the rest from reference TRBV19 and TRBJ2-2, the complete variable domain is DGGITQSPKYLFRKEGQNVTLSCEQNLNHDAMYWYRQDPGQGLRLIYYSQIVNDFQKGDIAEGYSVSREKKESFPLTVTSAQKNPTAFYLCASSISASGELFFGEGSRLTVL.

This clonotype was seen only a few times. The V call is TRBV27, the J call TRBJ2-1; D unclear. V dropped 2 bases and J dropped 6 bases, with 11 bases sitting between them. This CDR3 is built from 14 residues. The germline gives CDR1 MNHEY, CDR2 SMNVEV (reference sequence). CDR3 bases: TGTGCCAGCAGTTTAGATGGGGTCGGCAATGAGCAGTTCTTC. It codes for CASSLDGVGNEQFF.

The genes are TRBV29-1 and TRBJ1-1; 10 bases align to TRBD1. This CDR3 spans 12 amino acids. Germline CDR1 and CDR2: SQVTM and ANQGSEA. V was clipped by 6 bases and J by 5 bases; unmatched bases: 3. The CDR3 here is CSVQDRGTEAFF. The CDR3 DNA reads TGCAGCGTCCAGGACAGGGGGACTGAAGCTTTCTTT.

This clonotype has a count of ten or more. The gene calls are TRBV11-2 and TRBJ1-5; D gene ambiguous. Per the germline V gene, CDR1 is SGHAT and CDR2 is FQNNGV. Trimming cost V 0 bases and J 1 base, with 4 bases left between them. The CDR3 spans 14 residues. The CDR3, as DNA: TGTGCCAGCAGCTTAGACGGGAGCAATCAGCCCCAGCATTTT. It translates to CASSLDGSNQPQHF.

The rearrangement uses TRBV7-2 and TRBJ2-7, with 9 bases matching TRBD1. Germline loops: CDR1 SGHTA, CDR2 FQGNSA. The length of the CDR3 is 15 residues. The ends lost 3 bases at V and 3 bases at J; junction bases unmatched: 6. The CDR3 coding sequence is TGTGCCAGCAGCTTTTGGGGACAGGGTCTCTACGAGCAGTACTTC. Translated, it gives CASSFWGQGLYEQYF.

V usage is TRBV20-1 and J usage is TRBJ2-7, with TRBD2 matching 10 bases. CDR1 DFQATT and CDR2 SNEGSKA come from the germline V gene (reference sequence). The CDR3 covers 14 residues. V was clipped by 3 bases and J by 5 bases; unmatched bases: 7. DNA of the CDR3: TGCAGTGCTAGGTCTAGCGGGAGCCCCCACGAGCAGTACTTC. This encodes CSARSSGSPHEQYF.

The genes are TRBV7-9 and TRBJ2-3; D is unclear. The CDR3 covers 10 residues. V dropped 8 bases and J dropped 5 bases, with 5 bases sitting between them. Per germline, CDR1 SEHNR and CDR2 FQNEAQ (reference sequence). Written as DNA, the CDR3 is TGTGCCAGCGATATAGATACGCAGTATTTT. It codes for CASDIDTQYF. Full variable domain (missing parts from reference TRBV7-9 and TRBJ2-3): DTGVSQNPRHKITKRGQNVTFRCDPISEHNRLYWYRQTLGQGPEFLTYFQNEAQLEKSRLLSDRFSAERPKGSFSTLEIQRTEQGDSAMYLCASDIDTQYFGPGTRLTVL.

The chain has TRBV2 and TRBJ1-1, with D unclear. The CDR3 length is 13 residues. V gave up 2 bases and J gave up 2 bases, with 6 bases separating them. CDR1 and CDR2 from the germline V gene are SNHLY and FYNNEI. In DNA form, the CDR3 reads TGTGCCAGCAGTGAATTGGGTAACACTGAAGCTTTCTTT. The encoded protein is CASSELGNTEAFF.

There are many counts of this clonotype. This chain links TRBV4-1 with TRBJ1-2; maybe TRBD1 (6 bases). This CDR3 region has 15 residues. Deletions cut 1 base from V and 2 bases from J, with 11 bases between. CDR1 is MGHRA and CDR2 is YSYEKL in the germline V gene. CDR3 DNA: TGCGCCAGCAGCCAAGCACCTACAGGGAACTATGGCTACACCTTC. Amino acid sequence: CASSQAPTGNYGYTF.

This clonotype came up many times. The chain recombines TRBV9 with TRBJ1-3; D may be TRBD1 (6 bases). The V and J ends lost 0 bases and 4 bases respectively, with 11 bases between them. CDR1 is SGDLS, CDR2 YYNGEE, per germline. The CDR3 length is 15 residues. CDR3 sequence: CASSVGRGWGNTIYF. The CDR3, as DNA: TGTGCCAGCAGCGTAGGCAGGGGATGGGGAAACACCATATATTTT.

The CDR3 sequence: CATSSPYASRSYEQYF. In DNA form, the CDR3 reads TGTGCCACCAGCAGCCCATACGCGTCCCGCTCCTACGAGCAGTACTTC. The chain couples TRBV15 to TRBJ2-7; D is unclear. V dropped 3 bases and J dropped 0 bases, with 15 bases sitting between them. Per germline, CDR1 LNHNV and CDR2 YYDKDF (reference sequence). The CDR3 consists of 16 residues.

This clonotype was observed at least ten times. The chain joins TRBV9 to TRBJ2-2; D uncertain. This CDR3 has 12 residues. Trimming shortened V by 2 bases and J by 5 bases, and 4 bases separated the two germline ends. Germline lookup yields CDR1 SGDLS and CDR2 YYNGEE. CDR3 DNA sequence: TGTGCCAGCAGCGTTAGGACCGGGGAGCTGTTTTTT. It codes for CASSVRTGELFF.

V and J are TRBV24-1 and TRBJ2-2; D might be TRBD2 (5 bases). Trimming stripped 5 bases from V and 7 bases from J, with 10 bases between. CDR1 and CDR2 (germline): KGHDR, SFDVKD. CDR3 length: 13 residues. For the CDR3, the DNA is TGTGCCACCAGTGCGAAGGGAGTCGGGGAGCTGTTTTTT. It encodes CATSAKGVGELFF.

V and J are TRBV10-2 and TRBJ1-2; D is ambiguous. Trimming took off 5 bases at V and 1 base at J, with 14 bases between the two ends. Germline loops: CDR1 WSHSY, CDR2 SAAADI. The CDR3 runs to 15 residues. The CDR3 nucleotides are TGCGCCAGCAGTAATGGGCTGAAGGTTAACTATGGCTACACCTTC. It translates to CASSNGLKVNYGYTF.

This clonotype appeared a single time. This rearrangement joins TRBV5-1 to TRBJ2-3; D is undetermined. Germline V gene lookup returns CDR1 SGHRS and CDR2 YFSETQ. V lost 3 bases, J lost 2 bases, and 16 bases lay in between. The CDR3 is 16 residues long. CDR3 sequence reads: CASSYGEITLTDTQYF. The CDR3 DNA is TGCGCCAGCAGCTACGGAGAAATCACCCTCACAGATACGCAGTATTTT.

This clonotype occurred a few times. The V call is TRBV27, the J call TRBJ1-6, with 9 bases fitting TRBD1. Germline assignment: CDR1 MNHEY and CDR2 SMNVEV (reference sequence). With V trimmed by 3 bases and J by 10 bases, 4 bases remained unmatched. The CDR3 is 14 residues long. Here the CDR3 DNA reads TGTGCCAGCAGTTTGTGGGACAGGGAATCACCCCTCCACTTT. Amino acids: CASSLWDRESPLHF.

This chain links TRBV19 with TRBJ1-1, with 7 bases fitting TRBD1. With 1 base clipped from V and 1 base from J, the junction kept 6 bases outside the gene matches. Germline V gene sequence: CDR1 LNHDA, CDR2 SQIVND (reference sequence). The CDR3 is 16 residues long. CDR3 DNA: TGTGCCAGTAGTATAGGAGGGGGCGCAAGGAACACTGAAGCTTTCTTT. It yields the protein CASSIGGGARNTEAFF.